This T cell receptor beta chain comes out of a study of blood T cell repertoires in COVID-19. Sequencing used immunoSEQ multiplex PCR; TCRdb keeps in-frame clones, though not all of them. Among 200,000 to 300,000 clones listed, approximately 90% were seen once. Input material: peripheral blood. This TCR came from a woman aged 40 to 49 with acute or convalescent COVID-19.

CDR3 sequence reads: CASSLKAGSYEQYV. The DNA of the CDR3 is TGTGCCAGCAGTTTAAAGGCGGGGTCCTACGAGCAGTACGTC. The rearrangement links TRBV27 to TRBJ2-7; the D gene is possibly TRBD2 (6 bases). This CDR3 has 14 amino acids. Germline V gene lookup returns CDR1 MNHEY and CDR2 SMNVEV (reference sequence). The V end was cut by 2 bases, the J end by 1 base, with 9 bases between.